A selection of T cell receptor beta chains follows, all from one sample in a study of human T cells and chemical hapten exposure. TCRdb independently ran MiXCR on the 5' RACE reads; one entry per CDR3 protein. The table shows approximately 81,000 distinct CDR3 sequences, with 6% to 8.5% occurring only once. These receptors all come from a male donor in good health. CDR3s include the opening cysteine and the closing phenylalanine or tryptophan. Fields, in order: V gene, J gene, CDR3 protein.

v_gene: TRBV9; j_gene: TRBJ1-5; CDR3aa: CASSETASYQPQHF
v_gene: TRBV15; j_gene: TRBJ1-1; CDR3aa: CATSSRQNTEAFF
v_gene: TRBV7-9; j_gene: TRBJ2-7; CDR3aa: CASSSGLVSYEQYF
v_gene: TRBV25-1; j_gene: TRBJ1-5; CDR3aa: CASRGDYNQPQHF
v_gene: TRBV7-9; j_gene: TRBJ1-2; CDR3aa: CASSLGGFNYGYTF
v_gene: TRBV7-9; j_gene: TRBJ2-2; CDR3aa: CASRSPLNTGELFF
v_gene: TRBV7-6; j_gene: TRBJ1-4; CDR3aa: CASSLAAGAPTNEKLFF
v_gene: TRBV12-3/TRBV12-4; j_gene: TRBJ2-7; CDR3aa: CASSYSALAGYEQYF
v_gene: TRBV9; j_gene: TRBJ2-5; CDR3aa: CASSADLYQETQYF
v_gene: TRBV6-5; j_gene: TRBJ2-3; CDR3aa: CASSYSMDDASKTDTQYF
v_gene: TRBV6-5; j_gene: TRBJ2-5; CDR3aa: CASSLRWDSQETQYF
v_gene: TRBV7-2; j_gene: TRBJ2-5; CDR3aa: CASSGWTAETQYF
v_gene: TRBV28; j_gene: TRBJ2-4; CDR3aa: CASKPNAKNIQYF
v_gene: TRBV19; j_gene: TRBJ2-1; CDR3aa: CASSIKASGYLYNEQFF
v_gene: TRBV5-1; j_gene: TRBJ1-2; CDR3aa: CASSMETGGTGYTF
v_gene: TRBV6-2/TRBV6-3; j_gene: TRBJ1-1; CDR3aa: CASSQGSEAFF
v_gene: TRBV5-6; j_gene: TRBJ1-5; CDR3aa: CASSSGGAVYQPQHF
v_gene: TRBV5-6; j_gene: TRBJ2-1; CDR3aa: CASSLRLEGTNEQFF
v_gene: TRBV15; j_gene: TRBJ2-3; CDR3aa: CATSRTSGGADTQYF
v_gene: TRBV4-2; j_gene: TRBJ1-1; CDR3aa: CASSQEGEGNTEAFF
v_gene: TRBV5-4; j_gene: TRBJ1-6; CDR3aa: CASSLAPTASPLHF
v_gene: TRBV7-7; j_gene: TRBJ2-5; CDR3aa: CASSRGLAGVQETQYF
v_gene: TRBV5-4; j_gene: TRBJ1-6; CDR3aa: CASSVGTAYNSPLHF
v_gene: TRBV29-1; j_gene: TRBJ1-5; CDR3aa: CSVSPGRKEPQHF
v_gene: TRBV30; j_gene: TRBJ1-1; CDR3aa: CAWSDHFRLAHSEAFF
v_gene: TRBV12-5; j_gene: TRBJ2-5; CDR3aa: CASGFPGQGETQYF
v_gene: TRBV5-1; j_gene: TRBJ2-6; CDR3aa: CASSLASGANVLTF
v_gene: TRBV12-3/TRBV12-4; j_gene: TRBJ2-7; CDR3aa: CASSPLDRDTHEQYF
v_gene: TRBV27; j_gene: TRBJ1-6; CDR3aa: CASSFGTESSYNSPLHF
v_gene: TRBV7-2; j_gene: TRBJ2-1; CDR3aa: CASSLGGQGLYNEQFF
v_gene: TRBV6-6; j_gene: TRBJ1-1; CDR3aa: CASSYTGGKMEAFF
v_gene: TRBV29-1; j_gene: TRBJ1-3; CDR3aa: CSCGRTRGNTIYF
v_gene: TRBV11-2; j_gene: TRBJ1-5; CDR3aa: CASSTMEGRTVDYGNQPQHF
v_gene: TRBV12-3/TRBV12-4; j_gene: TRBJ1-2; CDR3aa: CASRSGTIDNYGYTF
v_gene: TRBV5-6; j_gene: TRBJ2-7; CDR3aa: CASSLGGSTYEQYF
v_gene: TRBV5-5; j_gene: TRBJ2-6; CDR3aa: CASSFDSGPVRSGANVLTF
v_gene: TRBV20-1; j_gene: TRBJ2-7; CDR3aa: CSASRLAGAVQYF
v_gene: TRBV10-3; j_gene: TRBJ1-5; CDR3aa: CAISGTGNNSNQPQHF
v_gene: TRBV6-5; j_gene: TRBJ2-2; CDR3aa: CASSSWGGELFF
v_gene: TRBV7-8; j_gene: TRBJ2-6; CDR3aa: CASMDRDAVSGANVLTF
v_gene: TRBV7-9; j_gene: TRBJ2-3; CDR3aa: CASSPPGLAKDTQYF
v_gene: TRBV20-1; j_gene: TRBJ2-1; CDR3aa: CSARRPWTSGGDEKQFF
v_gene: TRBV5-4; j_gene: TRBJ2-7; CDR3aa: CASSLLESYEQYF
v_gene: TRBV29-1; j_gene: TRBJ2-3; CDR3aa: CSVVWLAGGGDTQYF
v_gene: TRBV20-1; j_gene: TRBJ1-2; CDR3aa: CSAPADWDYGYTF
v_gene: TRBV6-2/TRBV6-3; j_gene: TRBJ2-7; CDR3aa: CASSRCLVEHGEQYF
v_gene: TRBV6-1; j_gene: TRBJ2-2; CDR3aa: CASRAGELFF
v_gene: TRBV27; j_gene: TRBJ1-1; CDR3aa: CASSFAGHTEAFF
v_gene: TRBV6-5; j_gene: TRBJ2-3; CDR3aa: CASSYRPGGAGTDTQYF
v_gene: TRBV12-5; j_gene: TRBJ1-1; CDR3aa: CASALQAAEAFF
v_gene: TRBV25-1; j_gene: TRBJ1-2; CDR3aa: CASSLDRGHGYTF
v_gene: TRBV20-1; j_gene: TRBJ1-2; CDR3aa: CSASKIMGASYGYTF
v_gene: TRBV6-5; j_gene: TRBJ1-1; CDR3aa: CASNLGEGTEAFF
v_gene: TRBV7-8; j_gene: TRBJ1-5; CDR3aa: CASSPRTGEVQPQHF
v_gene: TRBV7-2; j_gene: TRBJ2-7; CDR3aa: CASSRTSGSGEQYF